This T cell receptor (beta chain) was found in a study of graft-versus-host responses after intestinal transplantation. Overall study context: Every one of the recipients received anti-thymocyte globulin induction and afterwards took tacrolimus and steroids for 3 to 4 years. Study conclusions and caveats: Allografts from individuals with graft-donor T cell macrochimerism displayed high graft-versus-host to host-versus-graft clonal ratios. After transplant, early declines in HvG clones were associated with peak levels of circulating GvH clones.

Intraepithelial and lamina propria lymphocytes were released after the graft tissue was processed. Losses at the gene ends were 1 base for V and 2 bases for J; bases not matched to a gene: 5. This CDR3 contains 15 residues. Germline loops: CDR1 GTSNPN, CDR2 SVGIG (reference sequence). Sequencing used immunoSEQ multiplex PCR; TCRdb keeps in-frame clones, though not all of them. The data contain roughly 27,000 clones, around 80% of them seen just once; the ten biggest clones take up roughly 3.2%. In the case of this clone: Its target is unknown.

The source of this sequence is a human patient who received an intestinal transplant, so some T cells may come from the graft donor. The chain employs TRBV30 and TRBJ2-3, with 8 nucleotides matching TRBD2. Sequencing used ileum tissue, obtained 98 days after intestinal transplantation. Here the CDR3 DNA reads TGTGCCTGGAGTGAACTAGCGGACTCCACAGATACGCAGTATTTT. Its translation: CAWSELADSTDTQYF.